This is a list of T cell receptor beta chains from one sample in a study of response to subunit inactivated influenza vaccine. TCRdb reprocessed the RT-PCR reads via MiXCR and lists one record per CDR3 protein. The sample records about half a million distinct CDR3 sequences, 25% being singletons. Here the sequenced sample was CD4+ T cells sorted from PBMCs, taken around 5 days after vaccination. These receptors originate from a man aged 50 to 59 who received an inactivated influenza vaccine. Both conserved end residues are part of each CDR3. D genes are given only for firm matches. Only some rows state a clone size, as once, few, many or a class for expanded clones.

TRBV4-1	TRBJ2-5	TRBD2	.	TGCGCCAGCAGGGGTAGCGGGGACCAAGAGACCCAGTACTTC	CASRGSGDQETQYF
TRBV6-2/TRBV6-3	TRBJ1-5	.	.	TGTGCCAGCAGTTATGGGGGGCAAAGAAATCAGCCCCAGCATTTT	CASSYGGQRNQPQHF
TRBV6-4	TRBJ1-1	TRBD1	.	TGTGCCAGCAGCAGTGGGACAGGGACGAACACTGAAGCTTTCTTT	CASSSGTGTNTEAFF
TRBV4-2	TRBJ2-2	TRBD1	.	TGTGCCAGCAGCCAAGCGAACAGGGGGGACTCCGGGGAGCTGTTTTTT	CASSQANRGDSGELFF
TRBV7-9	TRBJ2-7	.	many	TGTGCCAGCAGCTTAGACGGGGGCCCTTACGAGCAGTACTTC	CASSLDGGPYEQYF
TRBV6-1	TRBJ2-1	TRBD2	few	TGTGCCAGCACCGGCCAGCGGGGCTACAATGAGCAGTTCTTC	CASTGQRGYNEQFF
TRBV20-1	TRBJ2-3	TRBD2	.	TGCAGTGCTAGGAAGACTGGGCGGGGGACCACAGATACGCAGTATTTT	CSARKTGRGTTDTQYF
TRBV5-1	TRBJ2-3	TRBD2	.	TGCGCCAGCAGCATCCCGTTAGCGGGGGCCCGCACAGATACGCAGTATTTT	CASSIPLAGARTDTQYF
TRBV4-3	TRBJ2-5	TRBD1	.	TGCGCCAGCAGCCAGACAGGGGGCGCGGAGACCCAGTACTTC	CASSQTGGAETQYF
TRBV20-1	TRBJ2-5	TRBD2	.	TGCAGTGCCTCCGGGACTAGCGGGGGGTATCACCAAGAGACCCAGTACTTC	CSASGTSGGYHQETQYF
TRBV7-2	TRBJ2-3	.	.	TGTGCCAGCAGCTTAGAGACCGGGGGTAGGACAGATACGCAGTATTTT	CASSLETGGRTDTQYF
TRBV19	TRBJ2-3	.	few	TGTGCCAGTAGTAAATCTCGATGGGCTAGCACAGATACGCAGTATTTT	CASSKSRWASTDTQYF
TRBV4-2	TRBJ2-7	.	few	TGTGCCAGCAGCTCCCTTAGCCGGGATGGGGCCTACGAGCAGTACTTC	CASSSLSRDGAYEQYF
TRBV20-1	TRBJ2-3	TRBD2	.	TGCAGTGCTTGGGGACTAGCGGGGCCAGATACGCAGTATTTT	CSAWGLAGPDTQYF
TRBV20-1	TRBJ1-2	.	.	TGCAGTGCTAGAGCTGGAGGTTCCGCATATGGCTACACCTTC	CSARAGGSAYGYTF
TRBV4-1	TRBJ2-7	.	.	TGCGCCAGCAGCCAGCAACCGGGGCTGACATCCTACGAGCAGTACTTC	CASSQQPGLTSYEQYF
TRBV7-3	TRBJ2-3	.	few	TGTGCCAGCAGCCCTACGCCCTACGATACGCAGTATTTT	CASSPTPYDTQYF
TRBV20-1	TRBJ2-3	.	few	TGCAGTGCAGGGGACTTCTCTAGCACAGATACGCAGTATTTT	CSAGDFSSTDTQYF
TRBV5-1	TRBJ1-6	.	.	TGCGCCAGCAGCTTGGGGGGAGGTGATAATTCACCCCTCCACTTT	CASSLGGGDNSPLHF
TRBV4-2	TRBJ2-7	TRBD1	few	TGTGCCAGCAGCCACCGGGACAGCCCCTACGAGCAGTACTTC	CASSHRDSPYEQYF
TRBV29-1	TRBJ1-1	.	few	TGCAGCGTGAGTCATCGGAACACTGAAGCTTTCTTT	CSVSHRNTEAFF
TRBV4-2	TRBJ1-2	.	few	TGTGCCAGCAGCCGGAGTTGGTTTACTTCCTATGGCTACACCTTC	CASSRSWFTSYGYTF
TRBV6-2/TRBV6-3	TRBJ2-7	.	.	TGTGCCAGCAGGCTTCCGGGACAAACCTACGAGCAGTACTTC	CASRLPGQTYEQYF
TRBV2	TRBJ2-1	.	few	TGTGCCAGCAGTCCTCTGAGCTCCTACAATGAGCAGTTCTTC	CASSPLSSYNEQFF
TRBV20-1	TRBJ2-5	.	many	TGCAGTGCTAGTAGAGGGCAGAGTTTTGAGACCCAGTACTTC	CSASRGQSFETQYF